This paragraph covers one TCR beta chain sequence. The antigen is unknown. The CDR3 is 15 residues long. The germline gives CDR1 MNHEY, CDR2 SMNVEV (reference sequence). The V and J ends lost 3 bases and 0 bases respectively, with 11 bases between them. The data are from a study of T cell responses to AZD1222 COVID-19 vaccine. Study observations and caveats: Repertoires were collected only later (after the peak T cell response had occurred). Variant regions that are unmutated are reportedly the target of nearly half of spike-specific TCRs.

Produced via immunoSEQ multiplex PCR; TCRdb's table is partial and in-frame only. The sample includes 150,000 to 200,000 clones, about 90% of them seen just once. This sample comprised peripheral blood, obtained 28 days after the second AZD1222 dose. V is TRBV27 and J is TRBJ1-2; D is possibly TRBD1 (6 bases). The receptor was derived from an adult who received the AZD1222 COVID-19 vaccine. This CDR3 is CASSFQGIANYGYTF. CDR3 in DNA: TGTGCCAGCAGTTTTCAGGGGATAGCTAACTATGGCTACACCTTC.